This T cell receptor beta chain came from a study of blood T cell repertoires in COVID-19. For the study at large: From T cells, B-cell-depleted T cells, or PBMCs came the material, which was cDNA or gDNA.

The CDR3 runs 12 residues. Trimming removed 3 bases at V and 2 bases at J, with 7 bases between. CDR1 and CDR2 from the germline V gene are DFQATT and SNEGSKA (reference sequence). The authors' processing: Reference gene primer amplification yielded estimated nucleated cell counts. The assay was immunoSEQ multiplex PCR, and TCRdb's table has in-frame clones only and misses some. V, J and clone size were drawn from that table, and D and trimming were deduced from the DNA. The sample lists about 120,000 clones; less than 90% were seen once. This chain uses TRBV20-1 with TRBJ2-5, with D hard to call. The source is an elderly man with acute or convalescent COVID-19. Sequences were obtained from peripheral blood. CDR3 sequence: CSASKPQETQYF. DNA of the CDR3: TGCAGTGCTAGTAAGCCACAAGAGACCCAGTACTTC.